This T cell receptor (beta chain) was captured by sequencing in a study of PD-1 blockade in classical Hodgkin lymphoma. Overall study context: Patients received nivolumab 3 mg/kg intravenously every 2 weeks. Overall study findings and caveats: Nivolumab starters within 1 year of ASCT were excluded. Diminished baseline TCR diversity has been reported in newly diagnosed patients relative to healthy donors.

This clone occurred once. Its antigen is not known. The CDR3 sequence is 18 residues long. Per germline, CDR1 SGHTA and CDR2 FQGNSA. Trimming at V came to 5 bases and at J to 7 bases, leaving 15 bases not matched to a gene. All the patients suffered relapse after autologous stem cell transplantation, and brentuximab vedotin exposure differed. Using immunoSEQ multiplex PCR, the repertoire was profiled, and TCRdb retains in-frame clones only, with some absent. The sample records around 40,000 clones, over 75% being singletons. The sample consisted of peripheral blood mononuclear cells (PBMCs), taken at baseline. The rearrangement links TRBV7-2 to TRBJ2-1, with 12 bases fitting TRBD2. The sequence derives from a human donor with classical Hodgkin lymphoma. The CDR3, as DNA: TGTGCCAGCAGCCCACTAGCGGGGGGCACGGCTCGGGTGAATGAGCAGTTCTTC. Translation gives CASSPLAGGTARVNEQFF.